Presented here are 19 T cell receptor beta chains from one specimen sequenced in a study of blood T cell repertoires in COVID-19. TCRdb keeps only in-frame clones here, not all; method: immunoSEQ multiplex PCR. The table has around 230,000 clones, 87% seen once. The sequenced material came from peripheral blood. The receptors come from a man between 60 and 75 years old who had recovered from COVID-19.

The rearrangement uses TRBV13 and TRBJ2-7; 9 bases are a match to TRBD1. CDR1 is PRHDT, CDR2 FYEKMQ, per germline (reference sequence). There are 13 residues in the CDR3. The V gene end was trimmed by 5 bases and the J gene end by 5 bases; junction bases not matched to a gene: 4. The CDR3 is CASSPGQGHEQYF. CDR3 DNA sequence: TGTGCCAGCAGCCCGGGACAGGGCCACGAGCAGTACTTC. The variable domain in full, with the rest retrieved from reference TRBV13 and TRBJ2-7, is AAGVIQSPRHLIKEKRETATLKCYPIPRHDTVYWYQQGPGQDPQFLISFYEKMQSDKGSIPDRFSAQQFSDYHSELNMSSLELGDSALYFCASSPGQGHEQYFGPGTRLTVT.

The rearrangement uses TRBV7-9 and TRBJ1-1; D remains ambiguous. The CDR3 contains 13 residues. The germline gives CDR1 SEHNR, CDR2 FQNEAQ (reference sequence). The V and J ends lost 5 bases and 4 bases respectively, with 11 bases between them. CDR3 amino acids: CASSQLGGTEAFF. The CDR3 coding sequence is TGTGCCAGCAGCCAATTGGGAGGCACTGAAGCTTTCTTT.

This sequence joins TRBV6-1 and TRBJ2-3; D possibly corresponds to TRBD2 (5 bases). The germline V and J ends were trimmed by 0 bases and 2 bases, with 12 bases remaining between them. Germline values: CDR1 MNHNS, CDR2 SASEGT. This CDR3 comprises 16 residues. The DNA of the CDR3 is TGTGCCAGCAGTGAAGCGCGGGCGACATTCACAGATACGCAGTATTTT. Amino acids: CASSEARATFTDTQYF.

This clone was detected once. V is TRBV23-1 and J is TRBJ1-2, with 9 bases lining up with TRBD1. TRBV23-1 is designated an ORF whose function remains uncertain. The CDR3 extends over 18 amino acids. CDR3 sequence: CAGAGDRETDRARYGYTF. As DNA, the CDR3 is TGCGCAGGGGCGGGGGACAGGGAGACGGACCGAGCTAGGTATGGCTACACCTTC.

The genes are TRBV5-1 and TRBJ2-7; 12 nucleotides line up with TRBD1. The V gene's germline CDR1 is SGHRS and CDR2 YFSETQ. This CDR3 comprises 14 residues. Unmatched junction bases numbered 3, after V lost 4 bases and J lost 4 bases. CDR3 coding DNA: TGCGCCAGCAGCGCGGGACAGGGGGCTTACGAGCAGTACTTC. Translation gives CASSAGQGAYEQYF.

The J gene is TRBJ1-5, the V gene TRBV5-6, with D unresolved. This CDR3 region has 15 residues. CDR1 and CDR2 from the germline V gene are SGHDT and YYEEEE. V shed 2 bases and J shed 0 bases, with 9 bases lying between them. CDR3 loop: CASSFGEISNQPQHF. CDR3 DNA: TGTGCCAGCAGCTTTGGAGAAATTAGCAATCAGCCCCAGCATTTT.

The gene calls are TRBV5-1 and TRBJ2-7; 10 positions agree with TRBD1. This CDR3 is 15 amino acids long. Germline V lookup: CDR1 SGHRS, CDR2 YFSETQ. J lost 5 bases, V lost 3 bases, and 8 bases had no gene match. The CDR3 bases are TGCGCCAGCAGCTCGGGGGACAGGGGATGGAACGAGCAGTACTTC. Its translation is CASSSGDRGWNEQYF.

This clone was seen ten or more times. The chain has TRBV10-3 and TRBJ1-5; 7 bases are shared with TRBD1. The trim removed 0 bases at V and 4 bases at J, leaving 3 bases unmatched. Germline V gene sequence: CDR1 ENHRY, CDR2 SYGVKD. The CDR3 covers 15 residues. CDR3 sequence: CAISESGQDNQPQHF. CDR3 nucleotide sequence: TGTGCCATCAGTGAGTCCGGACAGGATAATCAGCCCCAGCATTTT.

This clone was found once. The chain uses TRBV28 and TRBJ2-1; 9 bases map to TRBD2. CDR3 length: 15 amino acids. V lost 7 bases, J lost 9 bases, and 13 bases stayed unmatched. Germline values: CDR1 MDHEN, CDR2 SYDVKM. The chain's CDR3 is CASNLAGGIRVEQFF. As DNA, the CDR3 is TGTGCCAGCAATCTCGCGGGGGGGATCCGGGTTGAGCAGTTCTTC.

The chain couples TRBV29-1 to TRBJ1-1; D call uncertain. With 7 bases removed from V and 1 base from J, the gap between germline ends came to 13 bases. Per the germline V gene, CDR1 is SQVTM and CDR2 is ANQGSEA. CDR3 length: 13 amino acids. CDR3 amino acids: CSAREQGNTEAFF. CDR3 DNA sequence: TGCAGCGCCCGGGAGCAAGGGAACACTGAAGCTTTCTTT. Full variable domain (outside the CDR3, taken from reference TRBV29-1 and TRBJ1-1): SAVISQKPSRDICQRGTSLTIQCQVDSQVTMMFWYRQQPGQSLTLIATANQGSEATYESGFVIDKFPISRPNLTFSTLTVSNMSPEDSSIYLCSAREQGNTEAFFGQGTRLTVV.

V usage is TRBV24-1 and J usage is TRBJ2-2; 8 bases map to TRBD1. The junction had 11 bases not matched to a gene; V was cut back by 3 bases and J by 0 bases. Looked up from germline, CDR1 is KGHDR and CDR2 is SFDVKD. The CDR3 consists of 19 residues. CDR3 residues: CATSDPRPRQGPNTGELFF. CDR3 nucleotide sequence: TGTGCCACCAGTGATCCCCGCCCCCGACAGGGGCCGAACACCGGGGAGCTGTTTTTT.

Here the CDR3 reads CASTVQLAEKLFF. In DNA form, the CDR3 reads TGTGCCAGCACTGTCCAGTTGGCTGAAAAACTGTTTTTT. The chain employs TRBV6-5 and TRBJ1-4; D is uncertain. The CDR3 extends over 13 amino acids. V was trimmed by 7 bases and J by 7 bases, leaving 13 bases between them. The V gene's germline CDR1 is MNHEY and CDR2 SVGAGI.

The CDR3 sequence is CASRGWGGGNTIYF. The CDR3 nucleotides are TGTGCCAGCAGAGGATGGGGGGGCGGAAACACCATATATTTT. This rearrangement joins TRBV28 to TRBJ1-3; the D gene is possibly TRBD1 (6 bases). The CDR3 contains 14 residues. Germline V lookup: CDR1 MDHEN, CDR2 SYDVKM. Trimming took 6 bases from V and 4 from J, leaving 13 bases between them.

V gene TRBV19 combines with J gene TRBJ1-5, with no clear D. V lost 4 bases and J lost 7, with 17 bases in between. This CDR3 is 15 amino acids long. Germline V gives CDR1 LNHDA, CDR2 SQIVND (reference sequence). CDR3 bases: TGTGCCAGTAGTACCCCCAGCGGGGTAGGACAGCCCCAGCATTTT. Its protein product is CASSTPSGVGQPQHF.

The gene calls are TRBV6-1 and TRBJ1-6; a weak D match, TRBD1 (5 bases). With 0 bases removed from V and 4 bases from J, the gap between germline ends came to 13 bases. The CDR3 covers 17 residues. The V gene's germline CDR1 is MNHNS and CDR2 SASEGT. Written as DNA, the CDR3 is TGTGCCAGCAGTGAAGCGCACGGGACTGGGTATAATTCACCCCTCCACTTT. It codes for CASSEAHGTGYNSPLHF.

The chain combines TRBV30 with TRBJ2-7, with D tentatively TRBD1 (6 bases). With 0 bases removed from V and 8 bases from J, the gap between germline ends came to 14 bases. The V gene's germline CDR1 is GTSNPN and CDR2 SVGIG (reference sequence). CDR3 length equals 13 residues. CDR3 sequence (DNA): TGTGCCTGGAGTGTACGGGGAACAGGGAAGCAGTACTTC. This sequence encodes CAWSVRGTGKQYF.

The rearrangement joins TRBV11-2 to TRBJ2-1; the match to TRBD2 covers 9 bases. V gave up 3 bases and J gave up 2 bases; unmatched junction bases: 5. Germline CDR1 SGHAT, CDR2 FQNNGV. The length of the CDR3 is 16 residues. The DNA of the CDR3 is TGTGCCAGCAGCTTTCTGCCTAGCGGGACCTACAATGAGCAGTTCTTC. It specifies CASSFLPSGTYNEQFF. Complete variable domain (other parts from reference TRBV11-2 and TRBJ2-1): EAGVAQSPRYKIIEKRQSVAFWCNPISGHATLYWYQQILGQGPKLLIQFQNNGVVDDSQLPKDRFSAERLKGVDSTLKIQPAKLEDSAVYLCASSFLPSGTYNEQFFGPGTRLTVL.

This clone was counted a single time. The V and J genes are TRBV18 and TRBJ2-1; D is perhaps TRBD1 (6 bases). Germline V gene lookup returns CDR1 KGHSH and CDR2 LQKENI. The V and J ends lost 5 bases and 5 bases respectively, with 10 bases between them. The CDR3 is 13 amino acids. CDR3 protein: CASSSGQNNEQFF. The CDR3 DNA reads as TGTGCCAGCTCATCTGGACAGAACAATGAGCAGTTCTTC.

This clone has just one count. This chain links TRBV18 with TRBJ2-2, with unresolved D. V shed 3 bases and J shed 7 bases, with 6 bases lying between them. Looked up from germline, CDR1 is KGHSH and CDR2 is LQKENI. The CDR3 covers 12 residues. DNA for the CDR3: TGTGCCAGCTCACCTAGATTCGGGGAGCTGTTTTTT. Amino acid sequence: CASSPRFGELFF.